This TCR beta chain was sequenced during a study of blood T cells in healthy people across ages (dated by TCRdb to between 2014 and 2017). At the level of the whole study: In model experiments, template switching captured roughly one uniquely barcoded TCR beta cDNA molecule for every two T cells. To avoid experimental bias, donors of different ages were distributed randomly across sequencing lanes. The donors were divided into four age groups: young (average approximately 16 years), middle-aged (around 41), aged (about 60) and long-lived (about 84). Using the same blood draw, the study looked at two additional independent replicas of 1 million unique cDNA reads for two donors, one aged 18 to 30 and the other aged 80 or older. Age-related changes in TCR beta repertoire diversity were measured in the study by deep sequencing normalized with unique cDNA molecular identifiers. Broader findings and caveats from the paper: Because profiling used bulk unsorted PBMCs, naive and antigen-experienced compartments could not be compared conclusively. Observed TCR beta diversity per million T cells fell roughly linearly with age, and a significant reduction was already apparent by age around 36. A strong correlation was found between observed TCR beta diversity and the percentage of naive T cells measured by flow cytometry. Because donor CMV infection status was unknown, age-related changes in expanded clonotypes were potentially confounded. Compared with the aged group, the long-lived group had more naive CD4+ T cells, fewer expanded clones and increased TCR diversity, suggesting age selection. Total diversity estimates from one million sequenced T cells were considered lower bounds and underestimates.

Preparation of the library involved 5' RACE. TCRdb lists the instrument as Illumina HiSeq 2500. A second 7 to 11 cycle PCR used a sample-barcoded 5' primer and a J-beta primer mix. A unique molecular identifier was introduced onto each TCR beta cDNA molecule by a template-switch 5' adaptor carrying 12 random nucleotides. At least 2.5 million CDR3-containing paired-end reads were obtained from each sample. All of the RNA was converted into first-strand cDNA using the Mint cDNA synthesis kit, with a TRBC-specific oligonucleotide serving as the primer. After uracil-DNA glycosylase treatment, a first 18-cycle PCR used universal primers M1SS and BC2_uni_R on all cDNA. In the authors' own workflow: For normalization, 1 million high-quality reads were randomly selected from each sample, with every read carrying a distinct molecular identifier. Instead of being binned into consensus sequences, reads with shared molecular identifiers were discarded. MiTCR, with a Q25 quality threshold and the strictest error-elimination algorithm, was used for CDR3 identification, clonotype clustering and error correction. A nonparametric unseen species model using Euler transformation provided a lower-bound estimate of total TCR beta diversity. TCRdb cleaned the public reads at Q25 with fastp, built clones with MiXCR and kept in-frame beta chains. Each entry merges the rows of one CDR3 protein and shows their most common DNA and genes. TCRdb's processing, not the authors', yielded these V and J calls. For this sample there are about 720,000 distinct CDR3 sequences; roughly 20% appear just once. The ten largest clones represent about 22% of the sample.

The donors were roughly 39 Caucasian individuals from Russia, aged roughly 6 to 90 years, who were systemically healthy. Each donor gave 8 to 10 milliliters of peripheral blood, drawn into EDTA-treated Vacutainer tubes. Ficoll-Paque density-gradient centrifugation was used to isolate PBMCs, with at least 6.5 million per sample. Trizol reagent was used to extract total RNA from the PBMCs, yielding at least 5.5 micrograms per sample. The percentages of naive CD45RAhigh/CD27high T cells were determined by flow cytometry on a PBMC aliquot from every donor. The CDR3 sequence holds 14 residues, the cysteine and phenylalanine included. Only the CDR3 part of the read is kept: 42 bases, read in frame from the first base. The V end loses 6 bases and the J end loses 7 bases, and a stretch of 15 bases separates them. This clonotype was seen at least ten times. The antigen this receptor binds is unknown. Base qualities are not at hand, and no much larger clone is one base apart.

Material: blood. The source of this sequence is a man between 65 and 80 years old in good health. Recombination linked TRBV12-3 or TRBV12-4 to TRBJ1-4; the D segment cannot be called with confidence. The CDR3 sequence is CASSSGMPGEKLFF. The nucleotide sequence is given as TGTGCCAGCAGCTCCGGGATGCCGGGTGAAAAACTGTTTTTT.